This T cell receptor (beta chain) was profiled in a study of cytomegalovirus exposure and HLA in healthy donors. A multiplex PCR was run with 60 Vbeta primers and 13 Jbeta primers. TCRdb keeps only in-frame clones here, not all; method: immunoSEQ multiplex PCR. Of 120,000 or so clones in the sample, 65% to 80% are singletons; the top ten hold roughly 4%. About this clone itself: Its target is unknown.

The CDR3 loop spans 17 amino acids. Between the trimmed V and J ends, which lost 4 bases and 6 bases, there was a span of 22 bases. The germline V gene encodes CDR1 SGHRS and CDR2 YFSETQ. Whole-study results and caveats: Cytomegalovirus-associated status was assigned to around 160 TCR beta chains. Rarity characterized most TCR sequences, yet some public TCRs appeared in many donors. TCR beta sequences numbering under 20,000 were associated with HLA alleles at 0.05 false discovery rate in a later analysis.

Sequencing input: PBMCs. The genes are TRBV5-1 and TRBJ1-4; D gene unclear. This sequence originates from a human donor in good health. CDR3 loop: CASSPSPGIRYDEKLFF. CDR3 DNA: TGCGCCAGCAGCCCCTCACCCGGGATTCGGTACGATGAAAAACTGTTTTTT.